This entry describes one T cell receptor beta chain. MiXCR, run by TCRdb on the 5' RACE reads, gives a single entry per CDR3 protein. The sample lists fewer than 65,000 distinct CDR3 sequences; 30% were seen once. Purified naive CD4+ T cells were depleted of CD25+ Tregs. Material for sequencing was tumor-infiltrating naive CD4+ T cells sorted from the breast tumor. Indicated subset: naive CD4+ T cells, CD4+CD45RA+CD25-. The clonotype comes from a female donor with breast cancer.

The CDR3 DNA reads TGTGCCACCAGTGATTTTGGCGGGGGGGCTGGCAATGAGCAGTTCTTC. Translation: CATSDFGGGAGNEQFF. J is TRBJ2-1 and V is TRBV24-1, with 9 bases lining up with TRBD2. This CDR3 is 16 amino acids long. The germline CDR1 and CDR2 sequences are KGHDR and SFDVKD. J gave up 6 bases and V 1 base, and 6 bases lay outside the gene matches.